The 2 T cell receptor beta chains below were found in one sample sequenced in a study of vaccination effects on CD4 cells after COVID-19. Clones were read by immunoSEQ multiplex PCR, and TCRdb kept only the in-frame ones, dropping some. The sample has about 24,000 clones; roughly four fifths are singletons. Their antigen targets remain unknown. Viral peptide pools were used in the ViraFEST assay to expand antigen-specific CD4+ T cells, and sequencing came afterward. Following 10 days of culture, CD4+ T cells were isolated. A PCR test confirmed that the person had SARS-CoV-2 infection between March and December 2020. The sample in question was CD4+ T cells from PBMCs cultured with SARS-CoV-2 spike peptides, obtained before COVID-19 vaccination. Every receptor here comes from a human donor who had a prior SARS-CoV-2 infection.

The V and J genes are TRBV10-3 and TRBJ2-3, with 11 bases matching TRBD1. Germline trimming cut 4 bases from V and 14 bases from J; bases unmatched to any gene: 5. The CDR3 is 12 amino acids. The germline CDR1 and CDR2 sequences are ENHRY and SYGVKD. CDR3 residues: CAISAGGTGGYF. The CDR3 nucleotides are TGTGCCATCAGTGCCGGGGGGACAGGGGGGTATTTT.

The chain links TRBV19 to TRBJ2-3; no clear D gene. V was trimmed by 1 base and J by 2 bases, leaving 7 bases between them. The V gene's germline CDR1 is LNHDA and CDR2 SQIVND (reference sequence). CDR3 length equals 14 residues. The CDR3 region has the DNA TGTGCCAGTAGTATAGCGGTGGACACAGATACGCAGTATTTT. This codes for CASSIAVDTDTQYF.